The entry below describes one TCR beta chain. The sample is drawn from a study of STAT5B mutations in CD4+ large granular lymphocyte leukemia. Data came from immunoSEQ multiplex PCR; TCRdb stores just in-frame clones and leaves some out. Of 30,000 to 40,000 clones listed, around 85% are singletons. Source material: CD4+ T cells from blood buffy coats. The receptor comes from a human donor in good health.

CDR3 coding DNA: TGCGCCAGCAGCCAGCGATACGGGACTAGCGCCCTGAGGGACACAGATACGCAGTATTTT. The encoded protein is CASSQRYGTSALRDTDTQYF. V and J are TRBV4-1 and TRBJ2-3, with 10 bases that match TRBD2. V trimming: 3 bases; J trimming: 2 bases; junction bases outside the gene matches: 17. The germline gives CDR1 MGHRA, CDR2 YSYEKL. This CDR3 is built from 20 residues.